This entry describes one TCR beta chain. Its cognate antigen is unknown. These data are taken from a study of T-cell memory formation after mild COVID-19. Study-level points and caveats: Most CD4+ clones that shrank were in CM and EM, while CD8+ ones turned up in EMRA.

Using constant-segment primers, 5'RACE produced TCR alpha and TCR beta cDNA libraries carrying sample barcodes and UMIs. TCRdb itself ran the 5' RACE reads through MiXCR, one entry per CDR3 protein. The data contain some 320,000 distinct CDR3 sequences, approximately 15% of them seen just once; the ten biggest clones take up around 20%. V shed 5 bases and J 2 bases; nucleotides not matched to a gene: 2. The CDR3 extends over 13 amino acids. Germline CDR1 and CDR2: SGHVS and FQNEAQ. The sequence derives from a man aged 18 to 30 who had mild COVID-19 (a few samples of this study predate the infection). Cell type and time point are not known. The gene calls are TRBV7-8 and TRBJ2-7; 8 nucleotides match TRBD2. Sequencing was performed on PBMCs or a T cell subset sorted from them (not recorded which). The CDR3 sequence: CASSPGGAYEQYV. The DNA for the CDR3 is TGTGCCAGCAGCCCCGGGGGGGCCTACGAGCAGTACGTC.